This paragraph covers one T cell receptor beta chain sequence. Its cognate antigen is unknown. Clones were read by immunoSEQ multiplex PCR, and TCRdb kept only the in-frame ones, dropping some. The sample includes fewer than 300,000 clones, 85% to 95% of them seen just once. This entry comes from a study of T cell responses to AZD1222 COVID-19 vaccine. Study-level results: Baseline serostatus was positive in only a handful of AZD1222 recipients.

This CDR3 region has 14 residues. Trimming removed 4 bases from V and 8 bases from J; junction bases left unmatched: 6. Germline V gene sequence: CDR1 KGHSH, CDR2 LQKENI. The sequencing used peripheral blood, collected on day 0 of AZD1222 vaccination. The chain joins TRBV18 to TRBJ2-1; 9 bases are a match to TRBD2. The source is an adult in good health. The CDR3 loop is CASSLQLAGDEQFF. CDR3 sequence (DNA): TGTGCCAGCTCACTACAACTAGCGGGCGATGAGCAGTTCTTC.